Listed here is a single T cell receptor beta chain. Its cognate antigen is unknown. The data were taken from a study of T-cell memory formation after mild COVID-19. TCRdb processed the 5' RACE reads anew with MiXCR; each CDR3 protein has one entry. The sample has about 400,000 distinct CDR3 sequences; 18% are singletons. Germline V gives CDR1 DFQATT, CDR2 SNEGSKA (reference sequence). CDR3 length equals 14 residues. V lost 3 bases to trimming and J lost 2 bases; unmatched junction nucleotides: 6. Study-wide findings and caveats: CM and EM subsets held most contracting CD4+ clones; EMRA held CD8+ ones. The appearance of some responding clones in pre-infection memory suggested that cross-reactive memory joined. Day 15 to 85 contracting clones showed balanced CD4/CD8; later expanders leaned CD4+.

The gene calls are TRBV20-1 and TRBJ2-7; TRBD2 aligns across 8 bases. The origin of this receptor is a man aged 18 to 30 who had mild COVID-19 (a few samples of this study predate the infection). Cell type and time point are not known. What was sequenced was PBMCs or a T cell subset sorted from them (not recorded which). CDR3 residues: CSARLVAGTYEQYF. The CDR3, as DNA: TGCAGTGCTAGGTTGGTAGCGGGGACCTACGAGCAGTACTTC.